The 13 T cell receptor beta chains below all came from one sample that was sequenced in a study of T cell changes during pregnancy in multiple sclerosis. Using immunoSEQ multiplex PCR, the repertoire was profiled, and TCRdb retains in-frame clones only, with some absent. Among 30,000 to 50,000 clones, about 94% were seen once, and the ten largest hold roughly 0.35%. The specimen comprised CD4+ T cells from peripheral blood mononuclear cells, sampled after pregnancy. These receptors were collected from a female donor with multiple sclerosis, enrolled in a pregnancy study.

This chain uses TRBV7-8 with TRBJ1-4; D is uncertain. Germline CDR1 is SGHVS and CDR2 is FQNEAQ. The CDR3 contains 18 residues. V shed 5 bases and J shed 0 bases, with 19 bases lying between them. CDR3 DNA: TGTGCCAGCAGCAGCGGGCGAGGAATTATTGCAACTAATGAAAAACTGTTTTTT. Its translation: CASSSGRGIIATNEKLFF.

This sequence joins TRBV6-1 and TRBJ2-7, with TRBD1 matching 8 bases. CDR1 is MNHNS, CDR2 SASEGT, per germline. CDR3 length: 13 amino acids. Trimming removed 7 bases from V and 3 bases from J; junction bases left unmatched: 5. The CDR3 DNA follows: TGTGCCAGCAAAGGACAGGGAGGCTACGAGCAGTACTTC. Protein sequence: CASKGQGGYEQYF.

The V and J genes are TRBV2 and TRBJ2-2, with TRBD2 matching 10 bases. V shed 3 bases and J 7 bases; nucleotides not matched to a gene: 8. This CDR3 spans 16 amino acids. Per germline, CDR1 SNHLY and CDR2 FYNNEI. CDR3 region: CASSDFQRGGIGELFF. The CDR3 nucleotides are TGTGCCAGCAGTGACTTTCAGCGGGGGGGGATCGGGGAGCTGTTTTTT. Complete variable domain (other parts from reference TRBV2 and TRBJ2-2): EPEVTQTPSHQVTQMGQEVILRCVPISNHLYFYWYRQILGQKVEFLVSFYNNEISEKSEIFDDQFSVERPDGSNFTLKIRSTKLEDSAMYFCASSDFQRGGIGELFFGEGSRLTVL.

The chain is built from TRBV30 and TRBJ2-3; TRBD2 matches 7 bases. The CDR3 totals 12 residues. V dropped 0 bases and J dropped 10; count of bases not matched to a gene: 4. Germline V gene sequence: CDR1 GTSNPN, CDR2 SVGIG (reference sequence). The chain's CDR3 is CAWSVRSGAQYF. The CDR3 DNA reads TGTGCCTGGAGTGTACGAAGCGGGGCGCAGTATTTT.

The V call is TRBV5-1, the J call TRBJ1-2, with 8 bases identical to TRBD1. Trimming removed 3 bases from V and 0 bases from J; junction bases left unmatched: 4. Germline-derived CDR1 and CDR2 are SGHRS and YFSETQ. This CDR3 has 15 residues. Here the CDR3 DNA reads TGCGCCAGCAGCTCTGACAGGGGTACTAACTATGGCTACACCTTC. Translated: CASSSDRGTNYGYTF.

The chain joins TRBV6-6 to TRBJ2-7; 8 bases map to TRBD2. V trimming: 5 bases; J trimming: 3 bases; junction bases outside the gene matches: 9. The germline gives CDR1 MNHNY, CDR2 SVGAGI (reference sequence). The CDR3 sequence is 15 residues long. The CDR3 DNA follows: TGTGCCAGCAGTGACCCGGGGGGGGGACACTACGAGCAGTACTTC. Protein: CASSDPGGGHYEQYF.

The chain couples TRBV19 to TRBJ2-7, with D possibly TRBD1 on 6 matching bases. The CDR3 contains 14 residues. The germline gives CDR1 LNHDA, CDR2 SQIVND (reference sequence). V was cut by 4 bases and J by 3 bases, with 13 bases left in between. Written as DNA, the CDR3 is TGTGCCAGTAGTACGGGCAGGGGATTCTACGAGCAGTACTTC. This translates into CASSTGRGFYEQYF.

This rearrangement joins TRBV7-3 to TRBJ2-3; TRBD2 matches 11 bases. Germline loops: CDR1 SGHTA, CDR2 FQGTGA. The V and J ends lost 7 bases and 4 bases, in that order; junction bases with no gene match: 7. CDR3 size: 15 residues. The CDR3 is CASTATSGGSDTQYF. DNA for the CDR3: TGTGCCAGCACCGCCACTAGCGGGGGCTCAGATACGCAGTATTTT.

In this sample, this clone turned up once. The chain uses TRBV27 and TRBJ1-2, with TRBD1 matching 8 bases. Germline lookup yields CDR1 MNHEY and CDR2 SMNVEV (reference sequence). The trim removed 1 base at V and 6 bases at J, leaving 10 bases unmatched. The CDR3 runs to 16 residues. CDR3 amino acids: CASSLFGQGRGHGYTF. The DNA for the CDR3 is TGTGCCAGCAGTTTATTCGGACAGGGAAGAGGTCATGGCTACACCTTC.

The chain recombines TRBV5-1 with TRBJ2-3; weak D call: TRBD2 (6 bases). The CDR3 spans 13 residues. Trimming shortened V by 6 bases and J by 4 bases, and 12 bases separated the two germline ends. Looked up from germline, CDR1 is SGHRS and CDR2 is YFSETQ. CDR3 sequence: CASKEGRADTQYF. CDR3 in DNA: TGCGCCAGCAAGGAGGGGCGGGCAGATACGCAGTATTTT.

The V call is TRBV5-6, the J call TRBJ2-1; D uncertain. The CDR3 has 13 residues. V lost 0 bases to trimming and J lost 3 bases, with 4 bases between them. Germline V gives CDR1 SGHDT, CDR2 YYEEEE. The CDR3 region is CASSLDSYNEQFF. CDR3 DNA: TGTGCCAGCAGCTTGGACAGCTACAATGAGCAGTTCTTC.

The chain is built from TRBV21-1 and TRBJ2-7; the table's TRBD2 call for D was not verified on the DNA. TRBV21-1 has pseudogene status. The CDR3 is made up of 16 amino acids. In nucleotides, the CDR3 is TGTGCCAGCAGCAAGGCCCGCGGGGGGATGGCCTACGAGCAGTACTTC. It is translated as CASSKARGGMAYEQYF.

V gene TRBV4-1 combines with J gene TRBJ1-2; TRBD1 matches 10 bases. V lost 0 bases to trimming and J lost 4 bases; unmatched junction nucleotides: 5. CDR3 length: 16 amino acids. CDR1 and CDR2 (germline): MGHRA, YSYEKL. CDR3: CASSQDPGTGAYGYTF. In DNA form, the CDR3 reads TGCGCCAGCAGCCAAGATCCGGGGACAGGGGCCTATGGCTACACCTTC.